The clone carrying this T cell receptor beta chain was recorded many times. Antigen specificity is unknown. Unique molecular identifiers were attached to individual cDNA molecules. A single record per CDR3 protein comes from TCRdb applying MiXCR to the 5' RACE reads. The sample shows 28,000 or so distinct CDR3 sequences, approximately 5.3% of them seen only once. The record originates from a study of early T cells in non-severe SARS-CoV-2 infection. Overall study context: Bulk RNA from unsorted whole blood was sequenced; chains were unpaired. Study-level results: Sequences matched to VDJdb favored anti-spike CD8 responses, while private and CD4 specificities were missed.

CDR1 is SGHNT and CDR2 is YYREEE in the germline V gene (reference sequence). CDR3 length: 15 amino acids. J lost 1 base, V lost 4 bases, and 4 bases had no gene match. The V gene is TRBV5-4, the J gene TRBJ2-3, with TRBD1 matching 9 bases. This sequence originates from an adult who was a healthcare worker with PCR-confirmed SARS-CoV-2 infection or an uninfected control (not recorded which). Sequenced sample: whole blood. The CDR3 here is CASSGTGSGTDTQYF. The CDR3 DNA reads TGTGCCAGCAGCGGGACAGGGAGCGGCACAGATACGCAGTATTTT.